The next 24 T cell receptor beta chains were all read from a single sample in a study of regulatory and conventional T cells in RAG deficiency. Data came from immunoSEQ multiplex PCR; TCRdb stores just in-frame clones and leaves some out. The top ten clones hold roughly 0.35% of a sample with about 30,000 clones, around 96% of them seen once. Conventional CD4+ T cells were sorted from blood as CD25-low CD127-high cells. These same records also appear under a second study, on regulatory T cells. Per that study: The PCR used 52 TRBV and 13 TRBJ primers.

Sequenced material: CD25- CD4+ T cells sorted from blood. The receptors come from a human donor in good health.

This sequence joins TRBV30 and TRBJ2-1, with 10 bases aligning to TRBD2. This CDR3 region has 12 residues. Losses at the gene ends were 5 bases for V and 10 bases for J; bases not matched to a gene: 5. Germline assignment: CDR1 GTSNPN and CDR2 SVGIG (reference sequence). Written as DNA, the CDR3 is TGTGCCTGGGGTAGCGGGGGGAGGGAGCAGTTCTTC. This sequence encodes CAWGSGGREQFF. Complete variable domain (other parts from reference TRBV30 and TRBJ2-1): SQTIHQWPATLVQPVGSPLSLECTVEGTSNPNLYWYRQAAGRGLQLLFYSVGIGQISSEVPQNLSASRPQDRQFILSSKKLLLSDSGFYLCAWGSGGREQFFGPGTRLTVL.

The V call is TRBV11-2, the J call TRBJ2-1; 9 positions match TRBD2. Germline loops: CDR1 SGHAT, CDR2 FQNNGV. The trim removed 4 bases at V and 0 bases at J, leaving 4 bases unmatched. There are 16 residues in the CDR3. In DNA, the CDR3 is TGTGCCAGCAGCTGGCAAGCGGGGGGCTCCTACAATGAGCAGTTCTTC. Its protein product is CASSWQAGGSYNEQFF. Full variable domain (remainder filled in from reference TRBV11-2 and TRBJ2-1): EAGVAQSPRYKIIEKRQSVAFWCNPISGHATLYWYQQILGQGPKLLIQFQNNGVVDDSQLPKDRFSAERLKGVDSTLKIQPAKLEDSAVYLCASSWQAGGSYNEQFFGPGTRLTVL.

The chain has TRBV7-6 and TRBJ2-7, with 10 positions matching TRBD2. Germline values: CDR1 SGHVS, CDR2 FNYEAQ. V shed 1 base, J shed 4 bases, and the junction held 4 bases outside the gene matches. The CDR3 loop spans 15 amino acids. The CDR3 DNA reads as TGTGCCAGCAGCTTAGGGACTAGCGGACAATACGAGCAGTACTTC. Protein sequence: CASSLGTSGQYEQYF.

The chain recombines TRBV5-1 with TRBJ1-1; TRBD1 agrees at 7 bases. Trimming removed 3 bases from V and 1 base from J; junction bases left unmatched: 6. The CDR3 loop spans 15 amino acids. Germline CDR1 is SGHRS and CDR2 is YFSETQ. As DNA, the CDR3 is TGCGCCAGCAGCTATCAAACAGGGGAGAACACTGAAGCTTTCTTT. Encoded protein: CASSYQTGENTEAFF.

This rearrangement joins TRBV7-3 to TRBJ2-4; possible D gene TRBD2, 6 bases. Germline CDR1 is SGHTA and CDR2 is FQGTGA. The CDR3 consists of 14 residues. V lost 2 bases to trimming and J lost 6 bases, with 11 bases between them. CDR3 protein: CASSLGGSLNIQYF. In DNA, the CDR3 is TGTGCCAGCAGCTTAGGGGGGAGCCTAAACATTCAGTACTTC.

V and J are TRBV11-3 and TRBJ2-1; 7 bases are a match to TRBD2. From germline, CDR1 is SGHNT and CDR2 YENEEA. The junction had 8 bases not matched to a gene; V was cut back by 5 bases and J by 1 base. The CDR3 loop spans 16 amino acids. CDR3: CASSPGGSGSYNEQFF. The CDR3 DNA is TGTGCCAGCAGCCCCGGGGGTAGCGGGTCCTACAATGAGCAGTTCTTC.

This clone was picked up one time. The chain employs TRBV6-6 and TRBJ1-2; D uncertain. CDR1 and CDR2 from the germline V gene are MNHNY and SVGAGI (reference sequence). The CDR3 runs to 14 residues. The ends were cut back, 4 bases at V and 1 base at J, with 10 bases in the middle. The CDR3 sequence: CASSFSEGNYGYTF. The CDR3 DNA reads as TGTGCCAGCAGTTTCAGCGAGGGTAACTATGGCTACACCTTC.

The chain uses TRBV5-1 and TRBJ2-2, with D possibly matching TRBD1 (6 bases). Trimming shortened V by 2 bases and J by 2 bases, and 13 bases separated the two germline ends. This CDR3 has 16 amino acids. Looked up from germline, CDR1 is SGHRS and CDR2 is YFSETQ. This CDR3 is CASSFRGPPNTGELFF. In DNA form, the CDR3 reads TGCGCCAGCAGCTTCAGGGGCCCACCTAACACCGGGGAGCTGTTTTTT. Complete variable domain (other parts from reference TRBV5-1 and TRBJ2-2): KAGVTQTPRYLIKTRGQQVTLSCSPISGHRSVSWYQQTPGQGLQFLFEYFSETQRNKGNFPGRFSGRQFSNSRSEMNVSTLELGDSALYLCASSFRGPPNTGELFFGEGSRLTVL.

A remark on this clone: An end of the junction differs from the germline gene, which may be a read error. The sample holds other DNA sequences that translate to the same CDR3. J is TRBJ1-2 and V is TRBV4-3, with D possibly being TRBD1 (5 bases). This CDR3 contains 13 residues. Germline V lookup: CDR1 LGHNA, CDR2 YSLEER. The chain's CDR3 is CASNERGNSGYTF. The CDR3 DNA reads TGCGCCAGCAATGAGCGGGGGAACTCTGGCTACACCTTC.

The chain recombines TRBV30 with TRBJ1-5; 7 bases line up with TRBD1. The CDR3 is 15 amino acids. Per germline, CDR1 GTSNPN and CDR2 SVGIG (reference sequence). V gave up 1 base and J gave up 2 bases; unmatched junction bases: 5. CDR3 in amino acids: CAWSAWQGGNQPQHF. The CDR3 nucleotides are TGTGCCTGGAGTGCATGGCAGGGGGGCAATCAGCCCCAGCATTTT.

The chain couples TRBV5-4 to TRBJ1-3; D is undetermined. The CDR3 loop spans 16 amino acids. The V gene lost 5 bases and the J gene lost 0 bases, with 15 bases spanning the gap. Germline CDR1 reads SGHNT; CDR2 reads YYREEE (reference sequence). The CDR3 sequence is CASSFGGDNSGNTIYF. CDR3 sequence (DNA): TGTGCCAGCAGTTTCGGAGGAGACAACTCTGGAAACACCATATATTTT.

The J gene is TRBJ1-2, the V gene TRBV6-5; D might be TRBD1 (5 bases). Trimming pared 2 bases from V and 8 bases from J, leaving 12 bases between. The CDR3 runs 13 residues. Germline V CDR1 and CDR2: MNHEY, SVGAGI. The CDR3 DNA is TGTGCCAGCAGTTACCTCCAGGGTGGCGGCTACACCTTC. Translated: CASSYLQGGGYTF.

V gene TRBV7-3 combines with J gene TRBJ2-2, with 8 nucleotides matching TRBD1. CDR1 and CDR2 (germline): SGHTA, FQGTGA. This CDR3 contains 15 residues. With V trimmed by 3 bases and J by 4 bases, 4 bases remained unmatched. The CDR3 region has the DNA TGTGCCAGCAGCTTGCAGGGGGCGGGCACCGGGGAGCTGTTTTTT. This encodes CASSLQGAGTGELFF.

The chain has TRBV5-5 and TRBJ1-5, with D possibly TRBD1 on 6 matching bases. Trimming removed 3 bases at V and 0 bases at J, with 16 bases between. In germline, CDR1 is SGHKS, CDR2 YYEKEE (reference sequence). The CDR3 runs 17 residues. Written as DNA, the CDR3 is TGTGCCAGCAGCTCCCCGGCAGGGGACTATAGCAATCAGCCCCAGCATTTT. The encoded protein is CASSSPAGDYSNQPQHF.

This clone was seen a handful of times. The chain employs TRBV5-5 and TRBJ2-7; D perhaps matches TRBD2 (6 bases). This CDR3 has 14 amino acids. Germline CDR1 and CDR2: SGHKS and YYEKEE (reference sequence). V dropped 3 bases and J dropped 3 bases, with 13 bases sitting between them. The DNA for the CDR3 is TGTGCCAGCAGCTGGGGAAGGGGACTCTACGAGCAGTACTTC. It is translated as CASSWGRGLYEQYF.

The V gene is TRBV5-4, the J gene TRBJ1-3; tentatively, D is TRBD1 (6 bases). This CDR3 is built from 16 residues. Germline CDR1 reads SGHNT; CDR2 reads YYREEE (reference sequence). With 1 base removed from V and 0 bases from J, the gap between germline ends came to 11 bases. As DNA, the CDR3 is TGTGCCAGCAGCTTGAGTACAGGGCACTCTGGAAACACCATATATTTT. Its protein is CASSLSTGHSGNTIYF.

The chain joins TRBV19 to TRBJ2-1, with 11 bases matching TRBD2. There are 17 residues in the CDR3. Germline loops: CDR1 LNHDA, CDR2 SQIVND (reference sequence). J lost 5 bases, V lost 2 bases, and 8 bases had no gene match. CDR3 bases: TGTGCCAGTAGTATAAATAAGCGACTAGCGGGAAACAATGAGCAGTTCTTC. The encoded protein is CASSINKRLAGNNEQFF.

V gene TRBV18 combines with J gene TRBJ1-1, with a possible D match to TRBD1 (6 bases). The CDR3 is 14 residues long. In germline, CDR1 is KGHSH, CDR2 LQKENI. Trimming cost V 8 bases and J 2 bases, with 15 bases left between them. The CDR3 DNA reads as TGTGCCAGCACCTCCGGGACACCAAACACTGAAGCTTTCTTT. This translates into CASTSGTPNTEAFF.

The V call is TRBV5-5, the J call TRBJ2-1; no reliable D call. The CDR3 is made up of 15 amino acids. The germline CDR1 and CDR2 sequences are SGHKS and YYEKEE (reference sequence). V lost 2 bases, J lost 1 base, and 10 bases lay in between. The CDR3 region has the DNA TGTGCCAGCAGCTTTGTGTCTTTATCCTACAATGAGCAGTTCTTC. The encoded protein is CASSFVSLSYNEQFF.

The genes are TRBV6-5 and TRBJ1-5; the match to TRBD1 covers 9 bases. Unmatched junction bases numbered 5, after V lost 3 bases and J lost 2 bases. This CDR3 region has 16 residues. Germline lookup yields CDR1 MNHEY and CDR2 SVGAGI. The CDR3 is CASSYTGGRGNQPQHF. The DNA of the CDR3 is TGTGCCAGCAGTTATACAGGGGGCCGGGGCAATCAGCCCCAGCATTTT.

The rearrangement uses TRBV5-4 and TRBJ2-1, with a weak D call TRBD1 (5 bases). The CDR3 contains 15 residues. Germline CDR1 is SGHNT and CDR2 is YYREEE (reference sequence). V lost 4 bases and J 7 bases, leaving 18 bases between the germline ends. CDR3 in amino acids: CASSPQSQGRNEQFF. In DNA form, the CDR3 reads TGTGCCAGCAGCCCCCAGAGCCAGGGCCGGAATGAGCAGTTCTTC. The full variable domain, rest sourced from reference TRBV5-4 and TRBJ2-1, is ETGVTQSPTHLIKTRGQQVTLRCSSQSGHNTVSWYQQALGQGPQFIFQYYREEENGRGNFPPRFSGLQFPNYSSELNVNALELDDSALYLCASSPQSQGRNEQFFGPGTRLTVL.

The chain recombines TRBV4-2 with TRBJ2-5; 7 nucleotides line up with TRBD2. Germline V lookup: CDR1 LGHNA, CDR2 YNFKEQ. The CDR3 loop spans 14 amino acids. V was pared by 2 bases and J by 2 bases, with 2 bases of the junction left unmatched. The DNA of the CDR3 is TGTGCCAGCAGCCAAAGCGGGGAGCAAGAGACCCAGTACTTC. Amino acids: CASSQSGEQETQYF.

V usage is TRBV19 and J usage is TRBJ2-7; maybe TRBD1 (6 bases). Germline loops: CDR1 LNHDA, CDR2 SQIVND (reference sequence). Between the trimmed V and J ends, which lost 3 bases and 2 bases, there was a span of 11 bases. This CDR3 region has 14 residues. CDR3 amino acids: CASSIPGETYEQYF. Here the CDR3 DNA reads TGTGCCAGTAGTATTCCAGGGGAGACCTACGAGCAGTACTTC. Looking up the rest from reference TRBV19 and TRBJ2-7 gives the full variable domain: DGGITQSPKYLFRKEGQNVTLSCEQNLNHDAMYWYRQDPGQGLRLIYYSQIVNDFQKGDIAEGYSVSREKKESFPLTVTSAQKNPTAFYLCASSIPGETYEQYFGPGTRLTVT.

The chain carries TRBV11-2 and TRBJ2-7; 8 nucleotides align to TRBD1. Germline trimming cut 2 bases from V and 2 bases from J; bases unmatched to any gene: 8. The CDR3 contains 16 residues. Germline lookup yields CDR1 SGHAT and CDR2 FQNNGV. CDR3 nucleotide sequence: TGTGCCAGCAGCTTAAACGGACAGGGCGTCACCTACGAGCAGTACTTC. Translated, it gives CASSLNGQGVTYEQYF.